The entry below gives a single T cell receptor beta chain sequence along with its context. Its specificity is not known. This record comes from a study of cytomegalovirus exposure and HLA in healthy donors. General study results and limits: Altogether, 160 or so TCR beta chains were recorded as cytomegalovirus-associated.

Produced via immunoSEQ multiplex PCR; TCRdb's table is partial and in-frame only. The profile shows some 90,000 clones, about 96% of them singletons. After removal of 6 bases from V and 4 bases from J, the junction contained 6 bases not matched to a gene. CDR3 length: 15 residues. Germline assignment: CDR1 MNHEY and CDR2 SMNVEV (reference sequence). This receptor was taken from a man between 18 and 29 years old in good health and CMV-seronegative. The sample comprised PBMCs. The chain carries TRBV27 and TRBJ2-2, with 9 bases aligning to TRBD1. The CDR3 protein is CASSRDRGFTGELFF. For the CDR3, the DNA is TGTGCCAGCAGCAGAGACAGGGGGTTCACCGGGGAGCTGTTTTTT.